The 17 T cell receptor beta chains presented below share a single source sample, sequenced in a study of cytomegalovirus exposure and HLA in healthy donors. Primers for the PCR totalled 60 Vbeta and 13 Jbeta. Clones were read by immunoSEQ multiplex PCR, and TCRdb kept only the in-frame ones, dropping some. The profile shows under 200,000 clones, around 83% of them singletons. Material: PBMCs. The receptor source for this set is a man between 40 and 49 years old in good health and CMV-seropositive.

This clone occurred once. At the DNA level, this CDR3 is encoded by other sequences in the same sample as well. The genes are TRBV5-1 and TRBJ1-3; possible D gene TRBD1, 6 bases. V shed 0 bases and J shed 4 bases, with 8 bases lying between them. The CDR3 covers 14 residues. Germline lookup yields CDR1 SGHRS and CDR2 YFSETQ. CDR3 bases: TGCGCCAGCAGCTTGGGACAGGTGGGAAACACCATATATTTT. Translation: CASSLGQVGNTIYF.

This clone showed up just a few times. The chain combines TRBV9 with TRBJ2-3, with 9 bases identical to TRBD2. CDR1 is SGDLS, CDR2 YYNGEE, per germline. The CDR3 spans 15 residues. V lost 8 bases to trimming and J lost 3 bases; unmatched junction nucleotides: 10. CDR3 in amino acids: CASGASGIFTDTQYF. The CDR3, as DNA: TGTGCCAGTGGCGCTAGCGGGATTTTTACAGATACGCAGTATTTT.

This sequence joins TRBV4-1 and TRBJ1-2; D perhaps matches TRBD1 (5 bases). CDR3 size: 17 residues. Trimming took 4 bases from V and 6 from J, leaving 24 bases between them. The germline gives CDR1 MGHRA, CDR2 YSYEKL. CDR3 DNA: TGCGCCAGCAGCCCTCACATCCCCCGCAGGGAGGCAGATGGCTACACCTTC. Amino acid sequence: CASSPHIPRREADGYTF.

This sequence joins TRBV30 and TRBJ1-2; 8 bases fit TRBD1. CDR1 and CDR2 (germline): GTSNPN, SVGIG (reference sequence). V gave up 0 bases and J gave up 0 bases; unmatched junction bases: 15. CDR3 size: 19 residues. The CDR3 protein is CAWSVGRGRGVVANYGYTF. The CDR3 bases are TGTGCCTGGAGTGTGGGCAGGGGGCGCGGTGTGGTGGCTAACTATGGCTACACCTTC.

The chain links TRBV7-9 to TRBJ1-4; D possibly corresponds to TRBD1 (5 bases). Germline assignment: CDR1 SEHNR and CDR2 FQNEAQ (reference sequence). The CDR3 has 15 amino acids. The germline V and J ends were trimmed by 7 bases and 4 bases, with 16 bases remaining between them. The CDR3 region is CASTPAGGLNEKLFF. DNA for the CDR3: TGTGCCAGCACCCCGGCGGGGGGACTTAATGAAAAACTGTTTTTT. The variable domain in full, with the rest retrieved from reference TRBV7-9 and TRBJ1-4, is DTGVSQNPRHKITKRGQNVTFRCDPISEHNRLYWYRQTLGQGPEFLTYFQNEAQLEKSRLLSDRFSAERPKGSFSTLEIQRTEQGDSAMYLCASTPAGGLNEKLFFGSGTQLSVL.

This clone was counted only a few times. This CDR3 is CASSPRQGARWAGANVLTF. The CDR3 region has the DNA TGTGCCAGCTCACCTCGACAGGGAGCAAGGTGGGCTGGGGCCAACGTCCTGACTTTC. The V call is TRBV18, the J call TRBJ2-6; the match to TRBD1 covers 7 bases. CDR3 length equals 19 residues. Per germline, CDR1 KGHSH and CDR2 LQKENI. J gave up 2 bases and V 3 bases, and 13 bases lay outside the gene matches.

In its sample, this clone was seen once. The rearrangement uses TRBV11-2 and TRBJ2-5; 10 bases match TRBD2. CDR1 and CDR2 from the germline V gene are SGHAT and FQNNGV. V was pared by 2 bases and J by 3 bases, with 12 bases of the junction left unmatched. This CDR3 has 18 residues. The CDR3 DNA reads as TGTGCCAGCAGCTTATTTCGCTCTAGCGGGAGTGGAGAAGAGACCCAGTACTTC. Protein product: CASSLFRSSGSGEETQYF. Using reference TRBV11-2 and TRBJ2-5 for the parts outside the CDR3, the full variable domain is EAGVAQSPRYKIIEKRQSVAFWCNPISGHATLYWYQQILGQGPKLLIQFQNNGVVDDSQLPKDRFSAERLKGVDSTLKIQPAKLEDSAVYLCASSLFRSSGSGEETQYFGPGTRLLVL.

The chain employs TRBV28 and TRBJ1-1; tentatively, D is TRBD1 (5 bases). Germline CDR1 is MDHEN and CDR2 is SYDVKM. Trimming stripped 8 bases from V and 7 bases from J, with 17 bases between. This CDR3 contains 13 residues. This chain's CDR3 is CASALGDFGEAFF. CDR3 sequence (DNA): TGTGCCAGCGCCCTTGGGGACTTTGGTGAAGCTTTCTTT.

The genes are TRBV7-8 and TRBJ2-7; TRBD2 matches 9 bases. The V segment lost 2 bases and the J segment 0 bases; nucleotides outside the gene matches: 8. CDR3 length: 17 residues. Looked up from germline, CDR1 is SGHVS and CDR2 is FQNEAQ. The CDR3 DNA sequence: TGTGCCAGCAGCTTAACGACTAGCGGCCCCAGCTCCTACGAGCAGTACTTC. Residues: CASSLTTSGPSSYEQYF.

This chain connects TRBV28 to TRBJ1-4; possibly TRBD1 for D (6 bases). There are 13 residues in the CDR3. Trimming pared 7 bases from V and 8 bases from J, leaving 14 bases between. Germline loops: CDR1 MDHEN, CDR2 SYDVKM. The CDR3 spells CASNGGRLEKLFF. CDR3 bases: TGTGCCAGCAACGGGGGGCGGTTAGAAAAACTGTTTTTT. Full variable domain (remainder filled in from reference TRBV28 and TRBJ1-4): DVKVTQSSRYLVKRTGEKVFLECVQDMDHENMFWYRQDPGLGLRLIYFSYDVKMKEKGDIPEGYSVSREKKERFSLILESASTNQTSMYLCASNGGRLEKLFFGSGTQLSVL.

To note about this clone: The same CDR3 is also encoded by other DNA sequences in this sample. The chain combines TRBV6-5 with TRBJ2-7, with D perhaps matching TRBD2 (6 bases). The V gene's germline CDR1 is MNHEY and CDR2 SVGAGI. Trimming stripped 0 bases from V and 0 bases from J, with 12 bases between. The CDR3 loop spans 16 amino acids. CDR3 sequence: CASSYSTGESSYEQYF. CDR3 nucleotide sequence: TGTGCCAGCAGTTACTCGACGGGGGAGAGCTCCTACGAGCAGTACTTC.

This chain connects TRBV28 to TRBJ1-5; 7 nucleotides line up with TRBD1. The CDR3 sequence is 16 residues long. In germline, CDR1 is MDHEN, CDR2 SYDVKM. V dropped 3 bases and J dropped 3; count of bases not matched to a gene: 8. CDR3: CASSFAGGPLNQPQHF. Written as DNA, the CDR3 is TGTGCCAGCAGTTTCGCAGGGGGACCCCTCAATCAGCCCCAGCATTTT.

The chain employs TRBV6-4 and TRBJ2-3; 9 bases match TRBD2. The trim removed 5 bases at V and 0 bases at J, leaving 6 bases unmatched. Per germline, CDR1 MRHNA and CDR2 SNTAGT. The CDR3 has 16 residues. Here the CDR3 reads CASSTTSGSSTDTQYF. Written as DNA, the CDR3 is TGTGCCAGCAGTACGACTAGCGGATCAAGCACAGATACGCAGTATTTT.

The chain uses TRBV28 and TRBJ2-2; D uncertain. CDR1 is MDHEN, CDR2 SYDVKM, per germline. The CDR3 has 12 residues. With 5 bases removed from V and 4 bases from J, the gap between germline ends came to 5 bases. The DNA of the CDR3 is TGTGCCAGCAGTCCGTTCACCGGGGAGCTGTTTTTT. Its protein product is CASSPFTGELFF.

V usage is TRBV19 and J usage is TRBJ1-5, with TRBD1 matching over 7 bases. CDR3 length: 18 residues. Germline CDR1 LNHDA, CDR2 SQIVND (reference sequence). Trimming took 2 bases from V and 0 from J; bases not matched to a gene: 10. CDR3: CASSILDRSLDSNQPQHF. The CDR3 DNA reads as TGTGCCAGTAGTATATTGGACAGGTCCCTTGATAGCAATCAGCCCCAGCATTTT.

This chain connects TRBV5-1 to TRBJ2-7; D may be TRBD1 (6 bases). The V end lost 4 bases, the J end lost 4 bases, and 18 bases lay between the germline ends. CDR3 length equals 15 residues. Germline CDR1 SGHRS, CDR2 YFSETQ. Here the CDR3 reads CASSTSTGFVYEQYF. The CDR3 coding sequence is TGCGCCAGCAGCACCTCAACAGGGTTTGTATACGAGCAGTACTTC.

The CDR3 DNA reads TGTGCCAGCTCACTGGGGACAGGGGAGATCTCTGGGGCCAACGTCCTGACTTTC. This sequence encodes CASSLGTGEISGANVLTF. The chain joins TRBV18 to TRBJ2-6; 10 nucleotides match TRBD1. Germline CDR1 reads KGHSH; CDR2 reads LQKENI. The CDR3 has 18 amino acids. With V trimmed by 4 bases and J by 0 bases, 6 bases remained unmatched.